Following are 10 T cell receptor beta chains from one sample sequenced in a study of post-analysis software for immune sequencing data. Findings of the study overall: There were several TRBV segments more frequent in patients than controls, and TRBV5-6, TRBV5-1 and TRBV20-1 were among them.

Libraries were made from TCR beta cDNA, and they carried unique molecular identifiers. TCRdb used MiXCR to reprocess the PCR reads, holding one entry per CDR3 protein. This sample has 600,000 to 700,000 distinct CDR3 sequences, with roughly three fifths found just once. Their target antigens are unknown. The sequenced sample consisted of blood. Receptors originate from a girl aged 2-15 years with multiple sclerosis.

The rearrangement joins TRBV5-1 to TRBJ2-1; D gene uncertain. CDR3 length equals 13 residues. The germline V gene has CDR1 SGHRS and CDR2 YFSETQ. Trimming left V 4 bases short and J 9 bases short, with 14 bases between. This CDR3 reads CASSQYPGREQFF. CDR3 bases: TGCGCCAGCAGCCAGTACCCGGGCCGTGAGCAGTTCTTC.

V is TRBV5-5 and J is TRBJ2-1; TRBD1 agrees at 10 bases. The CDR3 loop spans 14 amino acids. CDR1 is SGHKS and CDR2 is YYEKEE in the germline V gene (reference sequence). After removal of 5 bases from V and 4 bases from J, the junction contained 3 bases not matched to a gene. The CDR3 DNA reads TGTGCCAGCAGGACAGGGGGCGCGTACAATGAGCAGTTCTTC. Residues: CASRTGGAYNEQFF.

This clonotype was observed a few times. The V gene is TRBV12-3 or TRBV12-4, the J gene TRBJ2-7; D may match TRBD1 or TRBD2 (6 bases each). V was pared by 5 bases and J by 4 bases, with 12 bases between. The CDR3 length is 13 residues. The CDR3 loop is CASSTTGRYEQYF. The CDR3 region has the DNA TGTGCCAGCAGTACTACAGGGAGGTACGAGCAGTACTTC.

This clonotype has just a few counts. The V and J genes are TRBV11-2 and TRBJ2-5; 11 bases agree with TRBD2. The V gene's germline CDR1 is SGHAT and CDR2 FQNNGV. Germline trimming cut 1 base from V and 2 bases from J; bases unmatched to any gene: 6. The CDR3 length is 17 residues. DNA for the CDR3: TGTGCCAGCAGCTTAGCCCCGGGACTAGCGGATCAAGAGACCCAGTACTTC. It translates to CASSLAPGLADQETQYF. Variable domain in full (rest from reference TRBV11-2 and TRBJ2-5): EAGVAQSPRYKIIEKRQSVAFWCNPISGHATLYWYQQILGQGPKLLIQFQNNGVVDDSQLPKDRFSAERLKGVDSTLKIQPAKLEDSAVYLCASSLAPGLADQETQYFGPGTRLLVL.

J is TRBJ2-2 and V is TRBV5-1; 10 positions match TRBD2. Germline CDR1 and CDR2: SGHRS and YFSETQ. V lost 1 base, J lost 0 bases, and 9 bases stayed unmatched. CDR3 length equals 19 residues. The CDR3: CASSLKIAGGTANTGELFF. As DNA, the CDR3 is TGCGCCAGCAGCTTGAAAATAGCGGGGGGCACCGCGAACACCGGGGAGCTGTTTTTT.

This chain joins TRBV5-1 and TRBJ2-1; 7 bases map to TRBD2. Trimming at V came to 4 bases and at J to 4 bases, leaving 8 bases not matched to a gene. CDR3 length: 15 residues. Germline V gene lookup returns CDR1 SGHRS and CDR2 YFSETQ. The CDR3: CASSPSTSPYNEQFF. The CDR3 DNA follows: TGCGCCAGCAGCCCTTCGACTAGCCCGTACAATGAGCAGTTCTTC.

The V call is TRBV7-3, the J call TRBJ2-3; 8 bases line up with TRBD2. The germline CDR1 and CDR2 sequences are SGHTA and FQGTGA. The CDR3 contains 17 residues. Unmatched junction bases numbered 12, after V lost 5 bases and J lost 2 bases. CDR3 loop: CASSPPPGGRDTDTQYF. For the CDR3, the DNA is TGTGCCAGCAGCCCCCCGCCGGGGGGGCGCGACACAGATACGCAGTATTTT.

The chain is built from TRBV5-8 and TRBJ2-7, with D possibly being TRBD1 (6 bases). CDR3 length: 16 amino acids. V shed 4 bases and J shed 0 bases, with 17 bases lying between them. The germline CDR1 and CDR2 sequences are SGHTS and YDEGEE. For the CDR3, the DNA is TGTGCCAGCAGCACGATAGTTGACAGGAGCTCCTACGAGCAGTACTTC. Its translation: CASSTIVDRSSYEQYF.

The V call is TRBV6-5, the J call TRBJ1-1; no definite D call. The CDR3 has 15 amino acids. Per germline, CDR1 MNHEY and CDR2 SVGAGI. The V and J ends lost 4 bases and 0 bases respectively, with 12 bases between them. The CDR3 spells CASSSLLQVNTEAFF. The CDR3, as DNA: TGTGCCAGCAGTTCGCTACTTCAGGTGAACACTGAAGCTTTCTTT.

The genes are TRBV20-1 and TRBJ1-1; 9 bases are shared with TRBD1. Germline V gene sequence: CDR1 DFQATT, CDR2 SNEGSKA (reference sequence). V gave up 4 bases and J gave up 7 bases; unmatched junction bases: 4. The CDR3 totals 12 residues. Here the CDR3 DNA reads TGCAGTGCTACCACAGGGGGCGGTGAAGCTTTCTTT. Protein sequence: CSATTGGGEAFF.